The 14 T cell receptor beta chains below all came from one sample that was sequenced in a study of T cell clusters in autoimmune cytopenias. TRB was amplified from roughly 0.25 ug of peripheral blood genomic DNA per sample. One tube held mixed TRB-A and TRB-B primer pools for touch-down PCR. TCRdb reprocessed the multiplex PCR reads and keeps a single row for each CDR3 protein, giving no DNA. Found here are about 7,000 distinct CDR3 sequences; the top ten clones hold 18%. The sample was also reused in another study, on T cell repertoires in aging, cancer and after chemotherapy.

Sequencing was carried out using peripheral blood. These receptors originate from a human donor in good health.

The rearrangement joins TRBV19 to TRBJ2-2; the TCRdb call, TRBD2, lacks DNA for checking. The V gene's germline CDR1 is LNHDA and CDR2 SQIVND (reference sequence). This CDR3 contains 15 residues. The CDR3 spells CASNSGRGKFGELFF.

The chain couples TRBV20-1 to TRBJ2-1; TCRdb names TRBD2, which stays unverified in the absence of DNA. The CDR3 covers 14 residues. Germline V lookup: CDR1 DFQATT, CDR2 SNEGSKA (reference sequence). The CDR3 spells CSAPNSGGHNEQFF.

By frequency, this clonotype is medium-sized. The chain has TRBV6-5 and TRBJ2-2; checking the TCRdb D call of TRBD1 is not possible without DNA. Germline V gene lookup returns CDR1 MNHEY and CDR2 SVGAGI. This CDR3 spans 15 amino acids. CDR3 sequence reads: CASSYWGRLTGELFF.

V and J are TRBV5-6 and TRBJ2-7; TCRdb reports TRBD1, a call that lacks DNA to check it against. The germline V gene encodes CDR1 SGHDT and CDR2 YYEEEE. This CDR3 comprises 14 residues. CDR3: CASSLAQGAYEQYF.

The rearrangement joins TRBV19 to TRBJ2-1; TCRdb proposes TRBD1, but this gene call is untestable without DNA. Germline CDR1 LNHDA, CDR2 SQIVND (reference sequence). The CDR3 is 15 residues long. CDR3 region: CASSIGQGGMNEQFF.

The chain carries TRBV10-3 and TRBJ2-7. Per the germline V gene, CDR1 is ENHRY and CDR2 is SYGVKD. The CDR3 has 14 amino acids. The CDR3 protein is CATFTPTLSYEQYF.

Judged by frequency, this clonotype is medium-sized. CDR3 residues: CASSYRSNQPQHF. The chain links TRBV6-5 to TRBJ1-5. CDR3 length: 13 amino acids. The germline V gene has CDR1 MNHEY and CDR2 SVGAGI.

This clonotype is medium-sized (0.01 to 0.1%) by frequency. The chain joins TRBV29-1 to TRBJ2-1; TCRdb proposes TRBD2, but this gene call is untestable without DNA. The length of the CDR3 is 14 residues. The germline V gene has CDR1 SQVTM and CDR2 ANQGSEA. CDR3 residues: CSVAMRGGYNEQFF.

This chain uses TRBV12-3 or TRBV12-4 with TRBJ2-5; no DNA is available, so the TRBD2 call from TCRdb remains unchecked. The CDR3 loop spans 16 amino acids. This CDR3 reads CASSDILAGIQETQYF.

This clonotype is called medium-sized based on its frequency. The J gene is TRBJ1-5, the V gene TRBV15. This CDR3 comprises 17 residues. The V gene's germline CDR1 is LNHNV and CDR2 YYDKDF (reference sequence). CDR3 amino acids: CATSRDMVGESNQPQHF.

The chain has TRBV29-1 and TRBJ1-2; the TRBD1 assignment by TCRdb is unverifiable without DNA. Per the germline V gene, CDR1 is SQVTM and CDR2 is ANQGSEA. This CDR3 comprises 14 residues. CDR3 amino acids: CSVESGQGVVGYTF.

The chain carries TRBV19 and TRBJ1-5; as DNA is missing, the TRBD1 call by TCRdb cannot be tested. Germline V gene sequence: CDR1 LNHDA, CDR2 SQIVND (reference sequence). This CDR3 is built from 14 residues. The CDR3 reads CASSIALGGQPQHF.

The J gene is TRBJ1-6, the V gene TRBV6-2 or TRBV6-3; TCRdb indicates TRBD1, and absent DNA this call remains unverified. Per the germline V gene, CDR1 is MNHEY and CDR2 is SVGEGT. The CDR3 totals 20 residues. The CDR3 protein is CASSPRSRTGESRKNSPLHF.

The chain has TRBV20-1 and TRBJ2-7. The CDR3 has 16 amino acids. Germline V gene lookup returns CDR1 DFQATT and CDR2 SNEGSKA (reference sequence). The CDR3 sequence is CSARGRFGQANYEQYF.